This T cell receptor beta chain was sequenced for a study of blood T cell repertoires in COVID-19. Study information: There were acute and convalescent COVID-19 samples, and they came from the United States, Italy and Spain. The cDNA or gDNA used as material had been derived from T cells, B-cell-depleted T cells, or PBMCs.

Enrollment of patients from Seattle took place during active infection, with longitudinal follow-up. The V gene's germline CDR1 is SGHAT and CDR2 FQDESV (reference sequence). There are 13 residues in the CDR3. Unmatched junction bases numbered 6, after V lost 8 bases and J lost 5 bases. The assay was immunoSEQ multiplex PCR, and TCRdb's table has in-frame clones only and misses some. The sample consists of 45,000 to 50,000 clones, approximately 85% of them appearing once. The sample taken for sequencing was peripheral blood. This clonotype was sampled from a woman aged 80 or over with COVID-19, enrolled during active disease. The chain carries TRBV11-1 and TRBJ2-5, with TRBD2 identical over 9 bases. The CDR3 region has the DNA TGTGCCAGCTTAGCGGGAGTAGGGGAGACCCAGTACTTC. Residues: CASLAGVGETQYF.